This entry lists 14 T cell receptor beta chains sequenced from one sample in a study of PD-L1 blockade in urothelial cancer. Here immunoSEQ multiplex PCR was the method, and the copy in TCRdb shows in-frame clones only, minus some. This sample carries over 100,000 clones, approximately 84% of them seen once, and the ten largest clones take 3.2%. Regarding time point: pretreatment peripheral blood. The starting material was PBMCs, obtained around atezolizumab (anti-PD-L1) treatment. All receptors derive from a man between 45 and 60 years old with urothelial cancer.

V and J are TRBV2 and TRBJ2-6, with TRBD2 matching 9 bases. The CDR3 spans 16 residues. The V and J ends lost 8 bases and 4 bases, in that order; junction bases with no gene match: 9. Per germline, CDR1 SNHLY and CDR2 FYNNEI. CDR3 loop: CASGGSGSTGANVLTF. For the CDR3, the DNA is TGTGCCAGCGGGGGTAGCGGGAGTACCGGGGCCAACGTCCTGACTTTC.

The chain links TRBV5-5 to TRBJ2-2; 8 bases map to TRBD2. Germline values: CDR1 SGHKS, CDR2 YYEKEE (reference sequence). J lost 2 bases, V lost 2 bases, and 2 bases had no gene match. The CDR3 contains 15 residues. The chain's CDR3 is CASSFTSGNTGELFF. CDR3 bases: TGTGCCAGCAGCTTTACTAGCGGAAACACCGGGGAGCTGTTTTTT. Supplemented by reference TRBV5-5 and TRBJ2-2, the full variable domain reads DAGVTQSPTHLIKTRGQQVTLRCSPISGHKSVSWYQQVLGQGPQFIFQYYEKEERGRGNFPDRFSARQFPNYSSELNVNALLLGDSALYLCASSFTSGNTGELFFGEGSRLTVL.

V and J are TRBV7-6 and TRBJ2-1, with D possibly matching TRBD1 (6 bases). The V end lost 10 bases, the J end lost 2 bases, and 12 bases lay between the germline ends. The germline gives CDR1 SGHVS, CDR2 FNYEAQ. The CDR3 sequence is 13 residues long. CDR3: CATGQGPYNEQFF. In DNA form, the CDR3 reads TGTGCCACGGGGCAGGGGCCCTACAATGAGCAGTTCTTC. Looking up the rest from reference TRBV7-6 and TRBJ2-1 gives the full variable domain: GAGVSQSPRYKVTKRGQDVALRCDPISGHVSLYWYRQALGQGPEFLTYFNYEAQQDKSGLPNDRFSAERPEGSISTLTIQRTEQRDSAMYRCATGQGPYNEQFFGPGTRLTVL.

The chain is built from TRBV29-1 and TRBJ2-7; 14 bases line up with TRBD2. This CDR3 spans 15 amino acids. V shed 4 bases and J 2 bases; nucleotides not matched to a gene: 4. Germline CDR1 is SQVTM and CDR2 is ANQGSEA. CDR3 nucleotide sequence: TGCAGCGTTGGACTAGCGGGAGGGCCTCCCTACGAGCAGTACTTC. It translates to CSVGLAGGPPYEQYF.

The chain recombines TRBV6-5 with TRBJ1-5; D not certain. This CDR3 spans 15 amino acids. CDR1 and CDR2 (germline): MNHEY, SVGAGI. V lost 5 bases to trimming and J lost 0 bases, with 11 bases between them. The CDR3 sequence is CASSRRGGSNQPQHF. The CDR3 DNA reads as TGTGCCAGCAGTCGGCGGGGAGGTAGCAATCAGCCCCAGCATTTT.

This chain joins TRBV9 and TRBJ2-7; D possibly corresponds to TRBD2 (5 bases). Per the germline V gene, CDR1 is SGDLS and CDR2 is YYNGEE. The germline V and J ends were trimmed by 4 bases and 7 bases, with 9 bases remaining between them. The CDR3 covers 11 residues. The CDR3: CASSSRGEQYF. In DNA form, the CDR3 reads TGTGCCAGCAGCTCCCGCGGGGAGCAGTACTTC.

V usage is TRBV27 and J usage is TRBJ1-3; 9 bases agree with TRBD1. V trimming: 8 bases; J trimming: 0 bases; junction bases outside the gene matches: 11. Germline V lookup: CDR1 MNHEY, CDR2 SMNVEV (reference sequence). CDR3 length equals 17 residues. The DNA of the CDR3 is TGTGCCAGCGCGAAGGGACAGGGTCCGTACTCTGGAAACACCATATATTTT. Encoded protein: CASAKGQGPYSGNTIYF.

The rearrangement uses TRBV5-8 and TRBJ1-1; TRBD1 agrees at 7 bases. The CDR3 consists of 14 residues. Unmatched junction bases numbered 8, after V lost 5 bases and J lost 4 bases. The germline gives CDR1 SGHTS, CDR2 YDEGEE. CDR3 sequence reads: CASRPRQGATEAFF. The DNA for the CDR3 is TGTGCCAGCAGGCCACGACAGGGTGCCACTGAAGCTTTCTTT.

The chain uses TRBV5-5 and TRBJ1-1; D remains ambiguous. CDR1 is SGHKS, CDR2 YYEKEE, per germline (reference sequence). CDR3 length: 16 amino acids. Deletions cut 4 bases from V and 1 base from J, with 17 bases between. This CDR3 is CASSAELALSNTEAFF. Here the CDR3 DNA reads TGTGCCAGCAGCGCGGAGTTGGCGCTCTCGAACACTGAAGCTTTCTTT.

This clone occurred a few times. The rearrangement uses TRBV19 and TRBJ2-1; 7 nucleotides line up with TRBD1. The junction had 9 bases not matched to a gene; V was cut back by 4 bases and J by 9 bases. Per germline, CDR1 LNHDA and CDR2 SQIVND (reference sequence). The CDR3 spans 14 residues. CDR3 in amino acids: CASSRWGPGGEQFF. In nucleotides, the CDR3 is TGTGCCAGTAGTAGGTGGGGCCCAGGGGGTGAGCAGTTCTTC.

The rearrangement joins TRBV19 to TRBJ1-2, with TRBD1 matching over 7 bases. The V gene end was trimmed by 5 bases and the J gene end by 3 bases; junction bases not matched to a gene: 6. The CDR3 is 14 residues long. Germline-derived CDR1 and CDR2 are LNHDA and SQIVND (reference sequence). CDR3: CASSGRDSYYGYTF. In DNA, the CDR3 is TGTGCCAGTAGTGGACGGGACAGCTACTATGGCTACACCTTC.

The chain uses TRBV28 and TRBJ2-5; a possible D gene is TRBD2 (5 bases). The CDR3 consists of 14 residues. The V end lost 5 bases, the J end lost 4 bases, and 14 bases lay between the germline ends. Per germline, CDR1 MDHEN and CDR2 SYDVKM. The CDR3: CASSAGPSLETQYF. In nucleotides, the CDR3 is TGTGCCAGCAGTGCGGGCCCCTCCTTAGAGACCCAGTACTTC.

The chain has TRBV27 and TRBJ2-1, with TRBD1 as a possible D gene (6 bases). There are 13 residues in the CDR3. V lost 5 bases to trimming and J lost 7 bases, with 12 bases between them. Germline CDR1 reads MNHEY; CDR2 reads SMNVEV (reference sequence). DNA for the CDR3: TGTGCCAGCAGTCCGACAGGTTTGAATGAGCAGTTCTTC. Translation gives CASSPTGLNEQFF.

The V and J genes are TRBV19 and TRBJ1-1, with D maybe TRBD1 (6 bases). Trimming pared 9 bases from V and 6 bases from J, leaving 20 bases between. The CDR3 sequence is 14 residues long. Per the germline V gene, CDR1 is LNHDA and CDR2 is SQIVND (reference sequence). The CDR3 DNA reads as TGTGCCAGCCCGAGGGGGGGGGAAGAGGCTGAAGCTTTCTTT. Translating it yields CASPRGGEEAEAFF.